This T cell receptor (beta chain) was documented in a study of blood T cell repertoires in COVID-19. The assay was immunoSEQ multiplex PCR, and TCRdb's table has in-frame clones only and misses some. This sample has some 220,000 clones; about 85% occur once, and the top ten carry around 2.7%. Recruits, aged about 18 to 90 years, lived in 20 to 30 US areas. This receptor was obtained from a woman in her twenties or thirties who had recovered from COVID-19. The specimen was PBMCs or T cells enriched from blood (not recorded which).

This CDR3 is CASSPGQGGYEQYF. CDR3 DNA: TGTGCCAGCAGCCCCGGACAGGGGGGTTACGAGCAGTACTTC. The rearrangement links TRBV6-5 to TRBJ2-7; 10 bases line up with TRBD1. V lost 6 bases, J lost 4 bases, and 6 bases stayed unmatched. The germline V gene has CDR1 MNHEY and CDR2 SVGAGI. There are 14 residues in the CDR3.